This is a list of T cell receptor beta chains from one sample in a study of cytomegalovirus exposure and HLA in healthy donors. Clones were sequenced by immunoSEQ multiplex PCR, and TCRdb holds only the in-frame ones, with some missing. The sample consists of 92,000 or so clones, about 96% of them appearing once. The sample was PBMCs. The receptors here all came from a man aged 18 to 30 in good health and CMV-seronegative. Both conserved end residues are part of each CDR3. A D gene is named only where the DNA matches it firmly. Not all rows give a size; the values are once, few, many and, for expanded clones, a class.

D gene,J gene,clone size,CDR3 length,V gene,CDR3 DNA,CDR3 protein
TRBD2,TRBJ2-1,NA,18,TRBV9,TGTGCCAGCAGCGCCAGCCCCTCTATAGCGGGAGGGCTCAATGAGCAGTTCTTC,CASSASPSIAGGLNEQFF
TRBD1,TRBJ1-5,NA,13,TRBV19,TGTGCCAGCGGGACAGGGCTTAATCAGCCCCAGCATTTT,CASGTGLNQPQHF
TRBD2,TRBJ2-1,NA,16,TRBV9,TGTGCCAGCAGCGGCTCTAGCGGGAGGGTTCGAAATGAGCAGTTCTTC,CASSGSSGRVRNEQFF
NA,TRBJ2-1,NA,16,TRBV6-5,TGTGCCAGCAGTTACTCCCTTCAAGGGGGCTACAATGAGCAGTTCTTC,CASSYSLQGGYNEQFF
TRBD1,TRBJ2-1,NA,17,TRBV28,TGTGCCAGCAGTTCCTTACAGGGGGTAGTGTCCTACAATGAGCAGTTCTTC,CASSSLQGVVSYNEQFF
TRBD2,TRBJ2-1,NA,15,TRBV10-3,TGTGCCATCATCCCCGGGACTAGCGGGATTGGTGAGCAGTTCTTC,CAIIPGTSGIGEQFF
NA,TRBJ2-2,NA,13,TRBV6-4,TGTGCCAGCAACGGAGACAACACCGGGGAGCTGTTTTTT,CASNGDNTGELFF
TRBD1,TRBJ1-2,once,14,TRBV30,TGTGCCTGGAACACCGGGACAGGGGTAACCGGCTACACCTTC,CAWNTGTGVTGYTF
NA,TRBJ2-1,NA,16,TRBV7-6,TGTGCCAGCAGCTTAACTATCGGGAGCTCCTACAATGAGCAGTTCTTC,CASSLTIGSSYNEQFF
TRBD1,TRBJ2-3,once,15,TRBV7-9,TGTGCCAGCAGCCCCAAGACAGGGGGCACAGATACGCAGTATTTT,CASSPKTGGTDTQYF
NA,TRBJ2-5,NA,17,TRBV5-1,TGCGCCAGCAGCCCGTTTTGGAGGGGGCGCTTCCAAGAGACCCAGTACTTC,CASSPFWRGRFQETQYF